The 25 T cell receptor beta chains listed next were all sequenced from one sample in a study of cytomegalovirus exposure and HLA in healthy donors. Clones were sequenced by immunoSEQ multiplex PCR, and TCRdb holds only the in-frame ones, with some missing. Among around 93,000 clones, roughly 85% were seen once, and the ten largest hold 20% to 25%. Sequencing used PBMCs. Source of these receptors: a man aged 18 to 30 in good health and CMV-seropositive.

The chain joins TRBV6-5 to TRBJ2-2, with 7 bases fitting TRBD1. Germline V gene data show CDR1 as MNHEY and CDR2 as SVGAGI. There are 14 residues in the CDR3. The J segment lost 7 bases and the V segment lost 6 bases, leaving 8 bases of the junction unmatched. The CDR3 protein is CASRRGQQSGELFF. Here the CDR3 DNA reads TGTGCCAGCAGGAGGGGGCAACAGAGCGGGGAGCTGTTTTTT.

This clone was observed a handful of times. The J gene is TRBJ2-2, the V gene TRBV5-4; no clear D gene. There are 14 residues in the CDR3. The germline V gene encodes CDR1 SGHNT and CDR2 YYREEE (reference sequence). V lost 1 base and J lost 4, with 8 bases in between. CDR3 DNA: TGTGCCAGCAGCTTGTCCCAGTCCACCGGGGAGCTGTTTTTT. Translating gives CASSLSQSTGELFF.

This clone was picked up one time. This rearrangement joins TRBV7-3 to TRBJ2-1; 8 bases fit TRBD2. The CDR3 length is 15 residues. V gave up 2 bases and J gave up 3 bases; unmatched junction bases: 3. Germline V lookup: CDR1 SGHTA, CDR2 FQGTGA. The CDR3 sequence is CASSLRLAGYNEQFF. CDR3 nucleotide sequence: TGTGCCAGCAGCTTACGCCTAGCGGGCTACAATGAGCAGTTCTTC.

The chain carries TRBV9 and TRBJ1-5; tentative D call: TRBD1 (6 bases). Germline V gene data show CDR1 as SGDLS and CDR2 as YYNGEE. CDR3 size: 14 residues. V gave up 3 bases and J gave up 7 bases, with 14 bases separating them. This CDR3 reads CASSGNREGQPQHF. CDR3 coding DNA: TGTGCCAGCAGCGGGAACAGGGAGGGACAGCCCCAGCATTTT.

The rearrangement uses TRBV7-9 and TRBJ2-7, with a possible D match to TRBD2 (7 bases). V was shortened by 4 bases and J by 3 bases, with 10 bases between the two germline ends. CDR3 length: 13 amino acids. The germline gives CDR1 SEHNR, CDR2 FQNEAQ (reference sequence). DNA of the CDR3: TGTGCCAGCAGCTCAGGGGACTACTACGAGCAGTACTTC. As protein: CASSSGDYYEQYF.

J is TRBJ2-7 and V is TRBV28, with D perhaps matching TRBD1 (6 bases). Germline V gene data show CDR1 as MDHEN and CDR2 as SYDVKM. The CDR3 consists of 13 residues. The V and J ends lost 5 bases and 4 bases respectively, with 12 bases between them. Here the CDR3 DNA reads TGTGCCAGCAGTAAAAGACAGGTTTACGAGCAGTACGTC. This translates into CASSKRQVYEQYV.

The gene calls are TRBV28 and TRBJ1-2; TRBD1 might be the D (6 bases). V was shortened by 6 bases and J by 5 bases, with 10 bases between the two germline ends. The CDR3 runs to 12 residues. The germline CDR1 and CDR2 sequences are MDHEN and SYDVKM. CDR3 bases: TGTGCCAGCAGACAGGGTCTGTATGGCTACACCTTC. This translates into CASRQGLYGYTF.

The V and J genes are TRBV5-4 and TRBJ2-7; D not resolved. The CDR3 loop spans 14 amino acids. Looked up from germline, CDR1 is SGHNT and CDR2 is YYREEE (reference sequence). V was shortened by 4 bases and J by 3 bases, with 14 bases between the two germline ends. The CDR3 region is CASSPARTGYEQYF. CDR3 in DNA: TGTGCCAGCAGCCCCGCCCGTACGGGCTACGAGCAGTACTTC.

Here the CDR3 reads CASRRTGENTEAFF. As DNA, the CDR3 is TGTGCCAGCAGGAGGACAGGGGAGAACACTGAAGCTTTCTTT. This chain joins TRBV4-2 and TRBJ1-1; 9 nucleotides line up with TRBD1. The CDR3 consists of 14 residues. In germline, CDR1 is LGHNA, CDR2 YNFKEQ. Trimming removed 6 bases from V and 1 base from J; junction bases left unmatched: 3.

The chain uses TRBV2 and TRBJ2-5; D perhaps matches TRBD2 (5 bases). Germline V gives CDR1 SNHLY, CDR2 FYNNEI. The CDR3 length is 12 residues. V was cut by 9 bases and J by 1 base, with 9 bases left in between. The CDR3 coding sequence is TGTGCCAGTCTACTAGGCCAAGAGACCCAGTACTTC. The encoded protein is CASLLGQETQYF.

DNA for the CDR3: TGTGCCACCAGCAGAGGTTCGAGCGGAAACACCATATATTTT. Amino acid sequence: CATSRGSSGNTIYF. The chain combines TRBV15 with TRBJ1-3; D gene unclear. CDR3 length: 14 amino acids. Deletions cut 1 base from V and 4 bases from J, with 8 bases between. Germline loops: CDR1 LNHNV, CDR2 YYDKDF (reference sequence).

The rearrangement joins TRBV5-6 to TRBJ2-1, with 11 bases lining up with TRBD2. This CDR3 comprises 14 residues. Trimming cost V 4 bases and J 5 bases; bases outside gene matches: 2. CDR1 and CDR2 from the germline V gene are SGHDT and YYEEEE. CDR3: CASSKLAGDNEQFF. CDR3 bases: TGTGCCAGCAGCAAACTAGCGGGAGACAATGAGCAGTTCTTC.

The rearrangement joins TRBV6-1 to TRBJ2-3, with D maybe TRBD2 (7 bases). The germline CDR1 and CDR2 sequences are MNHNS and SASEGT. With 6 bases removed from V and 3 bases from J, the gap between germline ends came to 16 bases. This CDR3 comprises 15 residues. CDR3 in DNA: TGTGCCAGCAGGGAGGGGGGGATGAGGACAGATACGCAGTATTTT. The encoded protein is CASREGGMRTDTQYF.

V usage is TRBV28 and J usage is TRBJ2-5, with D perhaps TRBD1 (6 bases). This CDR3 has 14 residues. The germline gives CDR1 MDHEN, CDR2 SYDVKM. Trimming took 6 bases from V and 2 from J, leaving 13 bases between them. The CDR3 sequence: CASSQQGPQETQYF. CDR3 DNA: TGTGCCAGCAGCCAACAGGGCCCTCAAGAGACCCAGTACTTC.

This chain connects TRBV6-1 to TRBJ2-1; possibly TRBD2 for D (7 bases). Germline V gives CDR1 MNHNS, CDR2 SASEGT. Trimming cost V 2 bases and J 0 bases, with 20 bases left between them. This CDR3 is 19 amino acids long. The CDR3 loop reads CASSEFQGLADSSYNEQFF. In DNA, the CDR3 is TGTGCCAGCAGTGAATTTCAGGGGCTAGCGGATAGCTCCTACAATGAGCAGTTCTTC.

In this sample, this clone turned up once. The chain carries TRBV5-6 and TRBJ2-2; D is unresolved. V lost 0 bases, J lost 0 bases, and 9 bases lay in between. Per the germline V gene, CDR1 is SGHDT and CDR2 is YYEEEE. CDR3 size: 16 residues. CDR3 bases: TGTGCCAGCAGCTTGGTATCTAGAACGAACACCGGGGAGCTGTTTTTT. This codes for CASSLVSRTNTGELFF.

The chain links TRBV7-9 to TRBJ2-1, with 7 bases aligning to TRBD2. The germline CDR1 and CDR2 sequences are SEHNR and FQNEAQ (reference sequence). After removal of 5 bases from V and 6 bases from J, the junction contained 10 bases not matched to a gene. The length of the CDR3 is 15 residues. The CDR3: CASSPRTSSGNEQFF. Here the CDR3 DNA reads TGTGCCAGCAGCCCGAGGACTAGTTCGGGCAATGAGCAGTTCTTC.

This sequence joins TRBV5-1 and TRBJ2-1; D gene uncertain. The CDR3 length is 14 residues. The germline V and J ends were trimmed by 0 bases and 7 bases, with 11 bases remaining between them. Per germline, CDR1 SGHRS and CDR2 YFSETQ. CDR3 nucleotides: TGCGCCAGCAGCTTGGGCCCACCCGAGAATGAGCAGTTCTTC. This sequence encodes CASSLGPPENEQFF.

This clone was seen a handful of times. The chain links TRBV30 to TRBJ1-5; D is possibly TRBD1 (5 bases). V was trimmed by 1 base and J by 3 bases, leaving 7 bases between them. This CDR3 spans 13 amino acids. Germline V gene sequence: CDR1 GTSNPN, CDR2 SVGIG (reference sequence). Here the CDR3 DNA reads TGTGCCTGGAGTGGACAGTCCAATCAGCCCCAGCATTTT. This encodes CAWSGQSNQPQHF. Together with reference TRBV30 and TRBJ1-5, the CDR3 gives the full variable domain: SQTIHQWPATLVQPVGSPLSLECTVEGTSNPNLYWYRQAAGRGLQLLFYSVGIGQISSEVPQNLSASRPQDRQFILSSKKLLLSDSGFYLCAWSGQSNQPQHFGDGTRLSIL.

DNA for the CDR3: TGTGCCAGCAGTTCAGGGGCTATGACAGGACAGTACGTC. This codes for CASSSGAMTGQYV. The V call is TRBV6-5, the J call TRBJ2-7; perhaps TRBD1 as D (6 bases). The CDR3 sequence is 13 residues long. The V end lost 4 bases, the J end lost 10 bases, and 17 bases lay between the germline ends. Germline CDR1 MNHEY, CDR2 SVGAGI.

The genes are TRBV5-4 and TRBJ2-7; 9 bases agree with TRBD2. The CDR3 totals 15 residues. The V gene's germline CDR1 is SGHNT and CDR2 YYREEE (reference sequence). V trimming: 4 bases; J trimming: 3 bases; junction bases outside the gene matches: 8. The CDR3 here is CASSKGTSPNYEQYF. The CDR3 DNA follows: TGTGCCAGCAGCAAGGGGACTAGCCCTAACTACGAGCAGTACTTC.

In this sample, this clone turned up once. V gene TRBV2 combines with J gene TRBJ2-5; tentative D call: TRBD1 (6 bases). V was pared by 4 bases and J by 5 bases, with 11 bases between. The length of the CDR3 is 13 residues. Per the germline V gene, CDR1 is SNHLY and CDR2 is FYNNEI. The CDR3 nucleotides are TGTGCCAGCAGTGGATCAGGGGAGGAGACCCAGTACTTC. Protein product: CASSGSGEETQYF.

The CDR3 is CASRSSTYTDTQYF. The CDR3 DNA reads TGCGCCAGCAGATCGAGCACCTACACAGATACGCAGTATTTT. The J gene is TRBJ2-3, the V gene TRBV5-1; D is undetermined. The germline V gene has CDR1 SGHRS and CDR2 YFSETQ. This CDR3 spans 14 amino acids. Between the trimmed V and J ends, which lost 5 bases and 2 bases, there was a span of 12 bases. Variable domain in full (rest from reference TRBV5-1 and TRBJ2-3): KAGVTQTPRYLIKTRGQQVTLSCSPISGHRSVSWYQQTPGQGLQFLFEYFSETQRNKGNFPGRFSGRQFSNSRSEMNVSTLELGDSALYLCASRSSTYTDTQYFGPGTRLTVL.

The chain's CDR3 is CASSIGSGADTQYF. The CDR3 bases are TGCGCCAGCAGCATAGGGTCCGGGGCAGATACGCAGTATTTT. The chain carries TRBV5-1 and TRBJ2-3; tentatively, D is TRBD2 (5 bases). This CDR3 region has 14 residues. The germline V and J ends were trimmed by 4 bases and 4 bases, with 13 bases remaining between them. CDR1 and CDR2 from the germline V gene are SGHRS and YFSETQ.

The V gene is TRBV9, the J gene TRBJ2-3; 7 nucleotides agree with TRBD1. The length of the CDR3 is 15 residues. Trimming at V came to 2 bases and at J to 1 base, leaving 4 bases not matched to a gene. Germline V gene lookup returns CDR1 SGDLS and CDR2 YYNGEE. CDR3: CASSVTGTGTDTQYF. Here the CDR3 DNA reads TGTGCCAGCAGCGTGACCGGGACAGGCACAGATACGCAGTATTTT.